This is a list of T cell receptor beta chains from one sample in a study of blood T cell repertoires in COVID-19. Sequencing used immunoSEQ multiplex PCR; TCRdb keeps in-frame clones, though not all of them. The top ten clones hold 4.5% to 5% of a sample with under 300,000 clones, around 82% of them seen once. Sequenced material: peripheral blood. These receptors came from a woman of 80 years or more with active or convalescent COVID-19. CDR3s include the opening cysteine and the closing phenylalanine or tryptophan. A D gene is named only where the DNA matches it firmly. Size values are once, few and many counts, or a class for expanded clones, and some rows have none.

j_call: TRBJ1-2; clone_size: .; d_call: TRBD1; v_call: TRBV6-5; cdr3_length: 13; cdr3_aa: CASIPGQGAGYTF; cdr3_nt: TGTGCCAGCATTCCGGGACAGGGGGCTGGCTACACCTTC
j_call: TRBJ1-1; clone_size: .; d_call: .; v_call: TRBV7-9; cdr3_length: 15; cdr3_aa: CASSLYQGLNTEAFF; cdr3_nt: TGTGCCAGCAGCTTATATCAGGGTCTGAACACTGAAGCTTTCTTT
j_call: TRBJ2-3; clone_size: .; d_call: .; v_call: TRBV29-1; cdr3_length: 15; cdr3_aa: CSVDTPDYTTDTQYF; cdr3_nt: TGCAGCGTTGATACCCCGGACTATACCACAGATACGCAGTATTTT
j_call: TRBJ2-3; clone_size: .; d_call: .; v_call: TRBV11-2; cdr3_length: 14; cdr3_aa: CASSLDGFGNTQYF; cdr3_nt: TGTGCCAGCAGCTTAGATGGGTTCGGGAATACGCAGTATTTT
j_call: TRBJ1-1; clone_size: .; d_call: TRBD1; v_call: TRBV28; cdr3_length: 14; cdr3_aa: CASSQPGQGVWAFF; cdr3_nt: TGTGCCAGCAGTCAACCGGGACAGGGTGTTTGGGCTTTCTTT
j_call: TRBJ1-5; clone_size: few; d_call: .; v_call: TRBV2; cdr3_length: 14; cdr3_aa: CASRTYRGNQPQHF; cdr3_nt: TGTGCCAGCAGGACCTACAGGGGCAATCAGCCCCAGCATTTT
j_call: TRBJ1-2; clone_size: once; d_call: .; v_call: TRBV28; cdr3_length: 15; cdr3_aa: CASSPGRGDNYGYTF; cdr3_nt: TGTGCCAGCAGTCCCGGCCGCGGGGATAACTATGGCTACACCTTC
j_call: TRBJ1-2; clone_size: .; d_call: TRBD1; v_call: TRBV5-6; cdr3_length: 14; cdr3_aa: CASSLSGTAYGYTF; cdr3_nt: TGTGCCAGCAGCTTGTCAGGGACAGCCTATGGCTACACCTTC
j_call: TRBJ2-6; clone_size: .; d_call: TRBD1; v_call: TRBV5-5; cdr3_length: 20; cdr3_aa: CASSFRAQGGLPSGANVLTF; cdr3_nt: TGTGCCAGCAGCTTCCGGGCACAGGGGGGCCTCCCTTCTGGGGCCAACGTCCTGACTTTC
j_call: TRBJ1-3; clone_size: .; d_call: TRBD1; v_call: TRBV30; cdr3_length: 13; cdr3_aa: CAWSRDSGNTIYF; cdr3_nt: TGTGCCTGGAGTAGGGACAGCGGAAACACCATATATTTT
j_call: TRBJ2-1; clone_size: .; d_call: .; v_call: TRBV2; cdr3_length: 15; cdr3_aa: CASCSGEIPYNEQFF; cdr3_nt: TGTGCCAGCTGCAGCGGAGAAATCCCCTACAATGAGCAGTTCTTC
j_call: TRBJ2-3; clone_size: .; d_call: TRBD1; v_call: TRBV7-9; cdr3_length: 16; cdr3_aa: CASSRGQGVQTDTQYF; cdr3_nt: TGTGCCAGCAGCCGAGGACAGGGGGTTCAGACAGATACGCAGTATTTT
j_call: TRBJ2-2; clone_size: .; d_call: .; v_call: TRBV5-6; cdr3_length: 14; cdr3_aa: CASSRDTNTGELFF; cdr3_nt: TGTGCCAGCAGCCGAGACACAAACACCGGGGAGCTGTTTTTT
j_call: TRBJ2-3; clone_size: .; d_call: TRBD2; v_call: TRBV5-4; cdr3_length: 16; cdr3_aa: CASSSQAGGDADTQYF; cdr3_nt: TGTGCCAGCAGCTCTCAAGCGGGAGGAGATGCAGATACGCAGTATTTT
j_call: TRBJ2-1; clone_size: .; d_call: TRBD2; v_call: TRBV11-2; cdr3_length: 14; cdr3_aa: CASSLGTSGGEQFF; cdr3_nt: TGTGCCAGCAGCCTAGGGACTAGCGGGGGTGAGCAGTTCTTC
j_call: TRBJ2-5; clone_size: .; d_call: TRBD1; v_call: TRBV5-1; cdr3_length: 16; cdr3_aa: CASSLGRDRYQETQYF; cdr3_nt: TGCGCCAGCAGCTTGGGCCGGGACAGGTACCAAGAGACCCAGTACTTC
j_call: TRBJ2-7; clone_size: .; d_call: .; v_call: TRBV7-7; cdr3_length: 13; cdr3_aa: CASSLTDTYEQYF; cdr3_nt: TGTGCCAGCAGCTTAACAGATACCTACGAGCAGTACTTC
j_call: TRBJ2-7; clone_size: .; d_call: TRBD2; v_call: TRBV6-6; cdr3_length: 14; cdr3_aa: CASNPREGSYEQYF; cdr3_nt: TGTGCCAGCAATCCCCGGGAGGGCTCCTACGAGCAGTACTTC
j_call: TRBJ2-7; clone_size: .; d_call: TRBD1; v_call: TRBV3-1/TRBV3-2; cdr3_length: 14; cdr3_aa: CASSRRTGEDEQYF; cdr3_nt: TGTGCCAGCAGCCGGAGGACAGGGGAGGACGAGCAGTACTTC
j_call: TRBJ2-1; clone_size: .; d_call: TRBD2; v_call: TRBV10-2; cdr3_length: 14; cdr3_aa: CASRVAGPYNEQFF; cdr3_nt: TGCGCCAGCAGGGTAGCGGGACCCTACAATGAGCAGTTCTTC
j_call: TRBJ1-5; clone_size: .; d_call: .; v_call: TRBV27; cdr3_length: 14; cdr3_aa: CASSSRVSNQPQHF; cdr3_nt: TGTGCCAGCAGTTCTCGGGTTAGCAATCAGCCCCAGCATTTT
j_call: TRBJ2-2; clone_size: .; d_call: .; v_call: TRBV9; cdr3_length: 15; cdr3_aa: CASSVEPHGAGELFF; cdr3_nt: TGTGCCAGCAGCGTAGAACCTCATGGGGCGGGGGAGCTGTTTTTT
j_call: TRBJ2-3; clone_size: .; d_call: .; v_call: TRBV11-3; cdr3_length: 15; cdr3_aa: CASSRGGRSTDTQYF; cdr3_nt: TGTGCCAGCAGCCGAGGTGGCCGTAGCACAGATACGCAGTATTTT
j_call: TRBJ1-1; clone_size: .; d_call: .; v_call: TRBV2; cdr3_length: 14; cdr3_aa: CASTKEGLNTEAFF; cdr3_nt: TGTGCCAGCACCAAAGAGGGCCTGAACACTGAAGCTTTCTTT
j_call: TRBJ1-4; clone_size: .; d_call: .; v_call: TRBV27; cdr3_length: 16; cdr3_aa: CASRPGTTRTNEKLFF; cdr3_nt: TGTGCCAGCAGGCCGGGGACAACCCGAACTAATGAAAAACTGTTTTTT
j_call: TRBJ1-1; clone_size: once; d_call: .; v_call: TRBV3-1/TRBV3-2; cdr3_length: 14; cdr3_aa: CASSPRGVNTEAFF; cdr3_nt: TGTGCCAGCAGCCCCCGGGGAGTGAACACTGAAGCTTTCTTT